The subject of this entry is one TCR beta chain. The sample is drawn from a study of Tregs in tolerant kidney transplant recipients. Only in-frame clones appear in the TCRdb table, and some are missing; sequencing was by immunoSEQ multiplex PCR. There are around 63,000 clones in the sample; roughly 85% occur only once, and 2.1% lies in the top ten. The CDR3 runs to 16 residues. This clonotype originated in a human donor who received a combined kidney and bone marrow transplant. Sample: Tregs from blood, taken before the transplant. V and J are TRBV1 and TRBJ2-3. TRBV1 counts as a pseudogene. CDR3 DNA: TGCACCAGCAGCCAAGATCGGGGCTTTCCGATATATACGCAGTATTTT. Protein sequence: CTSSQDRGFPIYTQYF.